The 11 T cell receptor beta chains reported below all come from one sample, sequenced in a study of shared clonotypes between healthy human individuals (dated by TCRdb to 2018 to 2020). Library method: the immunoSEQ multiplex PCR assay. TCRdb obtained this table from immuneACCESS and retained in-frame rearrangements with V and J assigned. These tables miss some clones; where compared with another copy, unresolved V genes account for less than half of the shortfall, and the remainder is unexplained. Within this sample are 2,500,000 or so clones, with around nine tenths of them counted one time only. Around 0.14% of the sample is held by the ten biggest clonotypes. The sequenced sample consisted of naive CD4+ T cells sorted from blood. In light of the paper, this sample's cell subset or site label describes: CD45RA+ positively selected. The receptors were gathered from a man younger than 35 in good health.

This chain joins TRBV4-1 and TRBJ1-2, with a tentative D call TRBD1 (5 bases). Germline CDR1 and CDR2: MGHRA and YSYEKL. The CDR3 covers 17 residues. With 3 bases removed from V and 1 base from J, the gap between germline ends came to 18 bases. CDR3 residues: CASSHAGTESYNYGYTF. The CDR3 DNA reads as TGCGCCAGCAGCCACGCCGGGACGGAATCCTATAACTATGGCTACACCTTC.

The J gene is TRBJ1-5, the V gene TRBV19; D is possibly TRBD1 (5 bases). Germline CDR1 reads LNHDA; CDR2 reads SQIVND (reference sequence). The V gene lost 5 bases and the J gene lost 12 bases, with 14 bases spanning the gap. The CDR3 contains 12 residues. CDR3 DNA sequence: TGTGCCAGTAGTGAACAGGAGAGGGGCCAGCATTTT. Protein: CASSEQERGQHF.

The CDR3 nucleotides read TGTGCCAGCAAGGTCAGGGCCGCCCGCGAGCAGTACTTC. Translated: CASKVRAAREQYF. This chain connects TRBV27 to TRBJ2-7, with D possibly matching TRBD1 (5 bases). The V end lost 7 bases, the J end lost 6 bases, and 16 bases lay between the germline ends. CDR1 is MNHEY, CDR2 SMNVEV, per germline (reference sequence). The CDR3 runs 13 residues.

The gene calls are TRBV7-9 and TRBJ1-2, with D tentatively TRBD1 (5 bases). V dropped 8 bases and J dropped 4 bases, with 17 bases sitting between them. CDR1 is SEHNR, CDR2 FQNEAQ, per germline (reference sequence). This CDR3 spans 14 amino acids. The CDR3 nucleotides read TGTGCCAGCTCGAACCAGGGTTCACCCTATGGCTACACCTTC. Protein product: CASSNQGSPYGYTF.

A single count supports this clone. The chain links TRBV7-6 to TRBJ2-3, with a possible D match to TRBD2 (5 bases). CDR1 and CDR2 from the germline V gene are SGHVS and FNYEAQ. The germline V and J ends were trimmed by 8 bases and 2 bases, with 14 bases remaining between them. The length of the CDR3 is 14 residues. The CDR3 reads CASGYSGNTDTQYF. DNA for the CDR3: TGTGCCAGCGGGTATTCGGGAAACACAGATACGCAGTATTTT.

The chain carries TRBV5-1 and TRBJ1-4; 7 bases match TRBD1. Germline loops: CDR1 SGHRS, CDR2 YFSETQ. The CDR3 runs to 13 residues. V trimming: 8 bases; J trimming: 6 bases; junction bases outside the gene matches: 7. Here the CDR3 reads CARKEGGYEKLFF. The CDR3 DNA follows: TGCGCCAGGAAAGAAGGGGGCTATGAAAAACTGTTTTTT.

The V gene is TRBV10-1, the J gene TRBJ1-5; 7 nucleotides match TRBD1. This CDR3 spans 18 amino acids. CDR1 and CDR2 from the germline V gene are WNHNN and SYGVQD (reference sequence). Trimming cost V 0 bases and J 0 bases; bases outside gene matches: 8. CDR3 nucleotide sequence: TGCGCCAGCAGTGAGTCGACAGGGCTGGAATATAGCAATCAGCCCCAGCATTTT. Translated, it gives CASSESTGLEYSNQPQHF.

A single count supports this clone. The chain combines TRBV6-6 with TRBJ2-4; perhaps TRBD1 as D (5 bases). Trimming removed 5 bases at V and 0 bases at J, with 14 bases between. The germline V gene has CDR1 MNHNY and CDR2 SVGAGI (reference sequence). The CDR3 has 16 residues. The CDR3 sequence is CASSQRQSLAKNIQYF. The CDR3 bases are TGTGCCAGCAGTCAACGACAGTCCTTAGCCAAAAACATTCAGTACTTC.

The CDR3 reads CASRLGGMNTEAFF. CDR3 nucleotides: TGTGCCAGCAGACTAGGGGGAATGAACACTGAAGCTTTCTTT. The chain couples TRBV7-9 to TRBJ1-1; weak D call: TRBD1 (6 bases). Looked up from germline, CDR1 is SEHNR and CDR2 is FQNEAQ (reference sequence). The CDR3 length is 14 residues. The ends were cut back, 6 bases at V and 0 bases at J, with 11 bases in the middle.

The gene calls are TRBV7-9 and TRBJ1-4; D call uncertain. This CDR3 comprises 15 residues. The V gene's germline CDR1 is SEHNR and CDR2 FQNEAQ (reference sequence). The ends were cut back, 7 bases at V and 2 bases at J, with 14 bases in the middle. In DNA form, the CDR3 reads TGTGCCAGCACTAAGGCGGGGTCTACTAATGAAAAACTGTTTTTT. Translating it yields CASTKAGSTNEKLFF.

The V gene is TRBV15, the J gene TRBJ2-2, with 9 bases lining up with TRBD2. The trim removed 0 bases at V and 6 bases at J, leaving 5 bases unmatched. Germline-derived CDR1 and CDR2 are LNHNV and YYDKDF (reference sequence). The CDR3 has 16 amino acids. CDR3 in amino acids: CATSRDQAGGPGELFF. As DNA, the CDR3 is TGTGCCACCAGCAGAGATCAAGCGGGGGGTCCCGGGGAGCTGTTTTTT.